These T cell receptor beta chains were read from a single sample in a study of cytomegalovirus exposure and HLA in healthy donors. Measured with immunoSEQ multiplex PCR; TCRdb has only the in-frame clones, and not every one. The table lists roughly 100,000 clones, around 75% of them singletons, with 2.1% in the top ten. The sequencing sample was made of PBMCs. The receptors here all came from a man younger than 40 in good health and CMV-seronegative. CDR3s include the opening cysteine and the closing phenylalanine or tryptophan. The D gene is left open where the match is weak. Expanded clones get a size class; other rows say once, few or many, or leave the size out.

>TRBV6-1|TRBD2|TRBJ2-1|few
CASSSMGGAQFF
TGTGCCAGCAGCTCCATGGGAGGGGCGCAGTTCTTC
>TRBV4-2|NA|TRBJ2-1|once
CASSQVELDEQFF
TGTGCCAGCAGCCAAGTAGAGCTGGATGAGCAGTTCTTC
>TRBV4-3|NA|TRBJ2-1|NA
CASPRGWVPYNEQFF
TGCGCCAGCCCAAGGGGGTGGGTGCCCTACAATGAGCAGTTCTTC
>TRBV7-9|NA|TRBJ2-1|NA
CASSLTAGNEQFF
TGTGCCAGCAGCTTAACGGCGGGGAATGAGCAGTTCTTC
>TRBV11-2|TRBD2|TRBJ2-2|NA
CASSLNPTSGEVTGELFF
TGTGCCAGCAGCCTTAACCCTACTAGCGGGGAAGTCACCGGGGAGCTGTTTTTT
>TRBV2|NA|TRBJ2-7|NA
CASSGSTWQDEQYF
TGTGCCAGTAGCGGTAGTACCTGGCAGGACGAGCAGTACTTC
>TRBV9|TRBD2|TRBJ2-2|once
CASSVAPGPPSGNTGELFF
TGTGCCAGCAGCGTAGCCCCCGGCCCCCCTAGCGGGAACACCGGGGAGCTGTTTTTT
>TRBV28|NA|TRBJ1-1|NA
CASSPALNTEAFF
TGTGCCAGCAGTCCTGCGCTGAACACTGAAGCTTTCTTT
>TRBV28|NA|TRBJ2-1|NA
CASLGDSSYNEQFF
TGTGCCAGCCTCGGGGATTCCTCCTACAATGAGCAGTTCTTC
>TRBV27|TRBD1|TRBJ2-7|NA
CASSGPGQGLYEQYF
TGTGCCAGCAGTGGACCGGGACAGGGACTTTACGAGCAGTACTTC
>TRBV30|NA|TRBJ2-5|once
CAWRAGKGDETQYF
TGTGCCTGGAGAGCGGGCAAGGGAGATGAGACCCAGTACTTC
>TRBV27|TRBD2|TRBJ2-1|NA
CARFPKAGAENDEQFF
TGTGCCAGATTCCCCAAAGCGGGGGCTGAGAATGACGAGCAGTTCTTC
>TRBV18|NA|TRBJ1-6|NA
CASSPAAPTTNSPLHF
TGTGCCAGCTCACCCGCAGCCCCCACTACTAATTCACCCCTCCACTTT
>TRBV4-3|NA|TRBJ2-2|NA
CASSTSTRTGELFF
TGCGCCAGCAGCACTAGTACGCGGACCGGGGAGCTGTTTTTT
>TRBV6-1|TRBD2|TRBJ2-2|NA
CASRDLAVTGELFF
TGTGCCAGCAGGGACCTAGCGGTCACCGGGGAGCTGTTTTTT
>TRBV15|NA|TRBJ2-7|NA
CATVTGCYEQYF
TGTGCCACCGTTACAGGTTGCTACGAGCAGTACTTC
>TRBV7-2|NA|TRBJ1-1|NA
CASSLASQGIAFF
TGTGCCAGCAGCTTAGCGAGTCAGGGGATAGCTTTCTTT
>TRBV29-1|TRBD1|TRBJ1-1|NA
CSVARTGGLKTEAFF
TGCAGCGTCGCCCGGACAGGGGGTTTGAAGACTGAAGCTTTCTTT
>TRBV4-2|NA|TRBJ2-2|NA
CASSQDSQVSGELFF
TGTGCCAGCAGCCAAGACTCGCAGGTTTCCGGGGAGCTGTTTTTT
>TRBV19|TRBD2|TRBJ2-5|NA
CASSRGSGGRQETQYF
TGTGCCAGTAGTAGAGGTAGCGGGGGCCGTCAAGAGACCCAGTACTTC
>TRBV5-1|TRBD2|TRBJ2-5|NA
CASSFSGGAGSETQYF
TGCGCCAGCAGCTTTAGCGGGGGGGCTGGATCAGAGACCCAGTACTTC
>TRBV5-1|TRBD2|TRBJ2-5|NA
CASSLGLAGRQETQYF
TGCGCCAGCAGCTTGGGACTAGCGGGGAGACAAGAGACCCAGTACTTC
>TRBV18|NA|TRBJ1-2|NA
CASSPQKSSNGYTF
TGTGCCAGCTCACCCCAAAAGTCCTCTAATGGCTACACCTTC
>TRBV10-3|NA|TRBJ1-2|NA
CAISARQELGGYTF
TGTGCCATCAGTGCCAGACAGGAGCTGGGCGGCTACACCTTC
>TRBV5-1|NA|TRBJ2-3|NA
CASSPNGRGARDTQYF
TGCGCCAGCAGCCCCAATGGACGGGGGGCAAGGGATACGCAGTATTTT
>TRBV28|TRBD1|TRBJ2-7|NA
CASIDSGWDRSYEQYF
TGTGCCAGCATCGATTCAGGTTGGGACAGATCCTACGAGCAGTACTTC
>TRBV5-5|NA|TRBJ1-5|NA
CASSLEGQSGQPQHF
TGTGCCAGCAGCTTGGAAGGACAGTCGGGTCAGCCCCAGCATTTT
>TRBV6-5|TRBD1|TRBJ2-1|NA
CASSYDRGPYNEQFF
TGTGCCAGCAGTTACGACAGGGGCCCCTACAATGAGCAGTTCTTC
>TRBV18|TRBD1|TRBJ1-3|NA
CASSPGQDSGNAIYF
TGTGCCAGCTCACCCGGACAGGACTCTGGAAACGCCATATATTTT
>TRBV5-6|TRBD1|TRBJ2-1|NA
CASSLGQGPYNEQFF
TGTGCCAGCAGCCTGGGACAGGGCCCCTACAATGAGCAGTTCTTC
>TRBV6-5|NA|TRBJ1-2|NA
CASSLLALPSGYTF
TGTGCCAGCAGTTTACTCGCCCTGCCGTCCGGCTACACCTTC
>TRBV5-1|NA|TRBJ2-3|once
CASSLVGLHTDTQYF
TGCGCCAGCAGCTTGGTCGGACTCCACACAGATACGCAGTATTTT
>TRBV4-1|NA|TRBJ1-1|NA
CASSQVSYTEAFF
TGCGCCAGCAGCCAAGTAAGCTACACTGAAGCTTTCTTT
>TRBV6-6|TRBD1|TRBJ1-1|NA
CASSTGTGTGFF
TGTGCCAGCAGTACCGGGACAGGGACAGGTTTCTTT
>TRBV7-2|NA|TRBJ1-5|NA
CASSLEAGHQPQHF
TGTGCCAGCAGCTTAGAGGCAGGGCATCAGCCCCAGCATTTT
>TRBV28|NA|TRBJ2-7|NA
CASQRQYEQYF
TGTGCCAGCCAAAGACAGTACGAGCAGTACTTC
>TRBV6-5|NA|TRBJ2-3|once
CAGGPSTDTQYF
TGTGCCGGCGGTCCTAGCACAGATACGCAGTATTTT
>TRBV10-3|TRBD2|TRBJ2-1|NA
CAISVEDGRGLIF
TGTGCCATCAGTGTCGAAGACGGGAGGGGCTTAATCTTC
>TRBV27|TRBD2|TRBJ2-7|NA
CASRATTRLAGGLEQYF
TGTGCCAGCAGGGCAACGACGAGACTAGCGGGGGGACTCGAGCAGTACTTC
>TRBV5-4|TRBD1|TRBJ2-2|NA
CASSLGGLGRGGELFF
TGTGCCAGCAGCTTAGGGGGCCTCGGCCGGGGCGGGGAGCTGTTTTTT
>TRBV7-8|TRBD1|TRBJ2-5|NA
CASSSQGGKTQYF
TGTGCCAGCAGCTCACAGGGGGGAAAGACCCAGTACTTC
>TRBV11-2|NA|TRBJ1-1|few
CASSLGGEAFF
TGTGCCAGCAGCTTAGGCGGTGAAGCTTTCTTT
>TRBV7-2|NA|TRBJ2-1|NA
CASSYGQIVSNEQFF
TGTGCCAGCAGCTATGGACAGATTGTATCCAATGAGCAGTTCTTC
>TRBV7-9|NA|TRBJ1-1|NA
CASNQAGRSTEAFF
TGTGCCAGCAATCAGGCAGGGAGGAGCACTGAAGCTTTCTTT
>TRBV5-1|NA|TRBJ2-6|once
CASSPEGSTGTAGANVLTF
TGCGCCAGCAGTCCCGAAGGGTCTACCGGGACTGCCGGGGCCAACGTCCTGACTTTC
>TRBV28|TRBD2|TRBJ2-1|few
CASSLRTSGRNEQFF
TGTGCCAGCAGTTTACGGACTAGCGGGAGAAATGAGCAGTTCTTC
>TRBV5-8|NA|TRBJ1-5|NA
CASSLGQPQHF
TGTGCCAGCAGCCTCGGGCAGCCCCAGCATTTT
>TRBV9|NA|TRBJ2-1|once
CASSVDYYNEQFF
TGTGCCAGCAGCGTGGACTACTACAATGAGCAGTTCTTC